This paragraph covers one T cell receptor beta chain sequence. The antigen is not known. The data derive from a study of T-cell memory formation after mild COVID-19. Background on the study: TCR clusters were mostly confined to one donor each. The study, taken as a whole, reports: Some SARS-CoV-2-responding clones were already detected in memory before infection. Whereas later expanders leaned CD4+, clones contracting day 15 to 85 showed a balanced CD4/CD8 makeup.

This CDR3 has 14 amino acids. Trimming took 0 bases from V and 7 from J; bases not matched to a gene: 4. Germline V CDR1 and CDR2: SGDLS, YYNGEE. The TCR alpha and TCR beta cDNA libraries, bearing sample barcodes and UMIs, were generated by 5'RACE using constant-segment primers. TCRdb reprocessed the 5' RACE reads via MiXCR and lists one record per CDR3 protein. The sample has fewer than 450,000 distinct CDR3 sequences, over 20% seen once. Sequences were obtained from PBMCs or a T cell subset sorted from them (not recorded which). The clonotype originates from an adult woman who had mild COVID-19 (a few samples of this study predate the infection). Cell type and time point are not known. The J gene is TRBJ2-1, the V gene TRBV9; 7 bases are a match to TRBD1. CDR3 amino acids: CASSVGTGRNEQFF. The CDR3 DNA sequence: TGTGCCAGCAGCGTAGGGACAGGAAGGAATGAGCAGTTCTTC. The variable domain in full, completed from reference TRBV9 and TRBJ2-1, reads DSGVTQTPKHLITATGQRVTLRCSPRSGDLSVYWYQQSLDQGLQFLIQYYNGEERAKGNILERFSAQQFPDLHSELNLSSLELGDSALYFCASSVGTGRNEQFFGPGTRLTVL.